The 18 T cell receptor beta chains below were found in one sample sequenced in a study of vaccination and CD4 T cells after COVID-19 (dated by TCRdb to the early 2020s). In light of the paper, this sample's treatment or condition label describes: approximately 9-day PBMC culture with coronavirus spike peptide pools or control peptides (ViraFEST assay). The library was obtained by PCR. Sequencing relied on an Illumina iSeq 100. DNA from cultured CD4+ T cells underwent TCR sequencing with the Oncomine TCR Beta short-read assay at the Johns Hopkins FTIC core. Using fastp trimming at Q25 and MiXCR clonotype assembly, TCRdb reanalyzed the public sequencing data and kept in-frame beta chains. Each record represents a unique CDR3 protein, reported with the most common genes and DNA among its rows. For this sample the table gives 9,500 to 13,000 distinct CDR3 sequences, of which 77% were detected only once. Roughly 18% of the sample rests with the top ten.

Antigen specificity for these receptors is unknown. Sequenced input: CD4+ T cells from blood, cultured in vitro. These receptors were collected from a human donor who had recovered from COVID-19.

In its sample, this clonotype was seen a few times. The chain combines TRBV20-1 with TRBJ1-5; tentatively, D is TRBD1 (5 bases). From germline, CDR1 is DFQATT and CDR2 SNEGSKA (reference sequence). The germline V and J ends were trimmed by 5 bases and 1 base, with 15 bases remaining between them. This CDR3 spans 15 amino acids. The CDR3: CSAPGRSKSNQPQHF. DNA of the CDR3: TGCAGTGCTCCGGGACGGAGTAAGAGCAATCAGCCCCAGCATTTT.

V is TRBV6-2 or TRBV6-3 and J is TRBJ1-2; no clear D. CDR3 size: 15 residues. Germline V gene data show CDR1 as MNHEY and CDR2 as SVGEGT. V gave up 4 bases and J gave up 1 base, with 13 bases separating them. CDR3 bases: TGTGCCAGCAGTTCATGGGCGGCCATTAACTATGGCTACACCTTC. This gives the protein CASSSWAAINYGYTF.

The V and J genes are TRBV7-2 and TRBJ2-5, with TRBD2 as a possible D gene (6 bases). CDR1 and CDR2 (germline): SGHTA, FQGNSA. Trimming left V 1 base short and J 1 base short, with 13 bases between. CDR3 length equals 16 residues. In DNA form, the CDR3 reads TGTGCCAGCAGCTTAGAGGCGGGACTTGGCCAAGAGACCCAGTACTTC. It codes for CASSLEAGLGQETQYF.

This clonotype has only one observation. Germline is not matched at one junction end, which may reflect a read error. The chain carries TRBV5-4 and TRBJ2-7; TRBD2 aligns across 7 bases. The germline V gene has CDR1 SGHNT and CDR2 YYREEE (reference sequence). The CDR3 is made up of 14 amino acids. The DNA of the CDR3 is TGCGCCAGCAGCCAAAGGGAGGGCGGGCCCGAGCAGTACTTC. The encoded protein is CASSQREGGPEQYF.

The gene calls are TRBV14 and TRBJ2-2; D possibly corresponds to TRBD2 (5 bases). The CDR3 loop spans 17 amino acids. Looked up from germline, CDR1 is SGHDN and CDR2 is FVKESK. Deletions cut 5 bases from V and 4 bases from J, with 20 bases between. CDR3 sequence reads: CASSVQRASLGTGELFF. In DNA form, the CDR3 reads TGTGCCAGCAGCGTTCAAAGGGCTTCACTAGGCACCGGGGAGCTGTTTTTT.

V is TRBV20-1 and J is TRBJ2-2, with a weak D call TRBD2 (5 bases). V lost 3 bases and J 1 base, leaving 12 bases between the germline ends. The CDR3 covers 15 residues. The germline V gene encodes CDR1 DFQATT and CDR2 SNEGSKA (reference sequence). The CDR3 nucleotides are TGCAGTGCTAGTCCCAGCGGAAAGAACACCGGGGAGCTGTTTTTT. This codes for CSASPSGKNTGELFF.

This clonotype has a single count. The CDR3 protein is CSAAHATQGREQYF. The CDR3 nucleotides read TGCAGTGCCGCTCATGCAACGCAGGGGCGAGAGCAGTACTTC. The chain is built from TRBV20-1 and TRBJ2-7, with D perhaps matching TRBD1 (6 bases). Germline V gene sequence: CDR1 DFQATT, CDR2 SNEGSKA (reference sequence). CDR3 length: 14 amino acids. Trimming shortened V by 6 bases and J by 7 bases, and 22 bases separated the two germline ends.

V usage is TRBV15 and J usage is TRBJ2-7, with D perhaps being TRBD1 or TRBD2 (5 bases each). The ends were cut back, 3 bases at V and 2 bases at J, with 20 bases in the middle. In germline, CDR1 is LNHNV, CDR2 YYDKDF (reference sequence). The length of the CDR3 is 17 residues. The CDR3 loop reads CATSRGLTGTPAYEQYF. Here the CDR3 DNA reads TGTGCCACCAGCAGGGGCCTCACCGGGACCCCGGCCTACGAGCAGTACTTC.

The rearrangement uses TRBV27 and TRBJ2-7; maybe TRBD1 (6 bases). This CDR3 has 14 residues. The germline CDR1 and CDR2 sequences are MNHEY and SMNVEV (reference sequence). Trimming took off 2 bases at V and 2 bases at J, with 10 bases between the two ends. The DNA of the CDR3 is TGTGCCAGCAGTTTAGTGAGGGGGACCTACGAGCAGTACTTC. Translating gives CASSLVRGTYEQYF.

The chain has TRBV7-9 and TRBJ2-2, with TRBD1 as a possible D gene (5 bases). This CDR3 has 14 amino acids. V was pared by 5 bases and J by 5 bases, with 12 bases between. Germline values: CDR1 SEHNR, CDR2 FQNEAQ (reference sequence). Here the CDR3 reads CASSRHDSTGELFF. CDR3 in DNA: TGTGCCAGCAGCCGTCACGACAGTACCGGGGAGCTGTTTTTT.

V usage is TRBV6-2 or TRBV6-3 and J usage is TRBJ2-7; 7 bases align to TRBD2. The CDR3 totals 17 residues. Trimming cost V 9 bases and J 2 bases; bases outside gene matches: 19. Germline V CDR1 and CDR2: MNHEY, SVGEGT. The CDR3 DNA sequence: TGTGCCAGTAACCCTAATACGGGACTAAGTCCTCCCTACGAGCAGTACTTC. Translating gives CASNPNTGLSPPYEQYF.

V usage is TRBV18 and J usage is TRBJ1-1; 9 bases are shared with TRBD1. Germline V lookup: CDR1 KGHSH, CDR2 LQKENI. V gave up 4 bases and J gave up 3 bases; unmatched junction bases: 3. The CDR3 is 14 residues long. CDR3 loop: CASSRQGEHTEAFF. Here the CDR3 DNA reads TGTGCCAGCTCACGACAGGGGGAACACACTGAAGCTTTCTTT.

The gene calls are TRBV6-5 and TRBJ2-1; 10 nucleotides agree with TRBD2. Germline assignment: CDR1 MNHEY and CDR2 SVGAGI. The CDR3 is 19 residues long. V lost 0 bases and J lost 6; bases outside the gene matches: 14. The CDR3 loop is CASSYSHGSGRLITNEQFF. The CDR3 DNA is TGTGCCAGCAGTTACTCCCACGGTAGCGGGAGGCTAATCACCAATGAGCAGTTCTTC.

DNA of the CDR3: TGTGCCAGCAGGGCAGGGGGTTTGTCACCCCTCCACTTT. Translation gives CASRAGGLSPLHF. V gene TRBV6-1 combines with J gene TRBJ1-6; 7 bases line up with TRBD1. Germline values: CDR1 MNHNS, CDR2 SASEGT. V lost 6 bases, J lost 10 bases, and 6 bases stayed unmatched. The CDR3 has 13 amino acids.

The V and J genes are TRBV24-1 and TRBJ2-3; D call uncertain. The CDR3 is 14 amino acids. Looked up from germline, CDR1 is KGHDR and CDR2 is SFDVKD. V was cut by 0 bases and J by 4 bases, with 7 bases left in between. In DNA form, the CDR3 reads TGTGCCACCAGTGATTTGATGGGGTCAGATACGCAGTATTTT. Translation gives CATSDLMGSDTQYF.

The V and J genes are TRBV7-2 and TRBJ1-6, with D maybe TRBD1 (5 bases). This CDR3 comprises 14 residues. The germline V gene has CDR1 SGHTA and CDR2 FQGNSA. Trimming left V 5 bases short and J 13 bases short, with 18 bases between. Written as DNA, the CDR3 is TGTGCCAGCAGCGAGGGACGGCCTATATCGCCCCTCCACTTT. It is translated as CASSEGRPISPLHF.

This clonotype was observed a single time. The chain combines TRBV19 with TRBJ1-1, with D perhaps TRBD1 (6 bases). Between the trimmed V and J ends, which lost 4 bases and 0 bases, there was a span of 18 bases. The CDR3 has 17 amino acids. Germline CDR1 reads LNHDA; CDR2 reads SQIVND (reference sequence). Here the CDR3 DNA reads TGTGCCAGTAGTACCCCCGGCAGGGGAGCAATGAACACTGAAGCTTTCTTT. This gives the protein CASSTPGRGAMNTEAFF.

CDR3 nucleotide sequence: TGTGCCAGCAGGGGGGGGGGCCTATCTTATAGCAATCAGCCCCAGCATTTT. Translating it yields CASRGGGLSYSNQPQHF. The genes are TRBV6-1 and TRBJ1-5, with D possibly TRBD1 on 6 matching bases. Trimming pared 6 bases from V and 0 bases from J, leaving 18 bases between. CDR1 MNHNS and CDR2 SASEGT come from the germline V gene. The CDR3 length is 17 residues.